The 30 T cell receptor beta chains below were found in one sample sequenced in a study of blood T cell repertoires in COVID-19. The table came from immunoSEQ multiplex PCR; TCRdb's copy has only in-frame clones and leaves some out. The table includes 150,000 to 200,000 clones, around 83% detected once. The sequenced material came from peripheral blood. The receptors here all came from a man between 65 and 85 years old who had recovered from COVID-19.

A word on this clone: A read error may produce the germline difference seen at one junction end. The chain carries TRBV2 and TRBJ2-3, with 7 bases matching TRBD1. The CDR3 totals 14 residues. Looked up from germline, CDR1 is SNHLY and CDR2 is FYNNEI. CDR3: CESEGDSYTDTQYF. The CDR3 DNA follows: TGCGAATCCGAGGGGGACAGCTACACAGATACGCAGTATTTT.

This chain uses TRBV7-6 with TRBJ1-1; no clear D gene. With 5 bases removed from V and 1 base from J, the gap between germline ends came to 11 bases. The CDR3 totals 14 residues. The V gene's germline CDR1 is SGHVS and CDR2 FNYEAQ. DNA for the CDR3: TGTGCCAGCAGCCCTCGGGAGGGGAACACTGAAGCTTTCTTT. Translating gives CASSPREGNTEAFF.

In nucleotides, the CDR3 is TGTGCCAGCAGTTTAGGTCGAGGGAACACTGAAGCTTTCTTT. As protein: CASSLGRGNTEAFF. The chain combines TRBV27 with TRBJ1-1; D is unresolved. Germline lookup yields CDR1 MNHEY and CDR2 SMNVEV (reference sequence). V shed 2 bases and J shed 1 base, with 8 bases lying between them. CDR3 length: 14 amino acids.

The chain employs TRBV29-1 and TRBJ1-1; D gene uncertain. This CDR3 comprises 14 residues. Germline CDR1 SQVTM, CDR2 ANQGSEA. V was shortened by 0 bases and J by 1 base, with 9 bases between the two germline ends. For the CDR3, the DNA is TGCAGCGTTGAAGAACAGACCACGAACACTGAAGCTTTCTTT. Its protein product is CSVEEQTTNTEAFF.

The gene calls are TRBV7-6 and TRBJ2-3; D not certain. The V gene's germline CDR1 is SGHVS and CDR2 FNYEAQ. The CDR3 extends over 14 amino acids. V lost 0 bases and J lost 1, with 5 bases in between. CDR3 in amino acids: CASSLASGTDTQYF. In DNA form, the CDR3 reads TGTGCCAGCAGCTTAGCCTCAGGCACAGATACGCAGTATTTT.

V is TRBV7-2 and J is TRBJ2-2; 11 bases agree with TRBD1. The CDR3 spans 15 residues. J gave up 5 bases and V 5 bases, and 4 bases lay outside the gene matches. CDR1 and CDR2 (germline): SGHTA, FQGNSA. CDR3 region: CASSTGQGVTGELFF. CDR3 in DNA: TGTGCCAGCAGCACGGGACAGGGGGTTACCGGGGAGCTGTTTTTT. Full variable domain (outside the CDR3, taken from reference TRBV7-2 and TRBJ2-2): GAGVSQSPSNKVTEKGKDVELRCDPISGHTALYWYRQSLGQGLEFLIYFQGNSAPDKSGLPSDRFSAERTGGSVSTLTIQRTQQEDSAVYLCASSTGQGVTGELFFGEGSRLTVL.

This chain links TRBV28 with TRBJ1-5; 10 bases fit TRBD1. Unmatched junction bases numbered 8, after V lost 6 bases and J lost 9 bases. The CDR3 extends over 14 amino acids. Germline V gene sequence: CDR1 MDHEN, CDR2 SYDVKM. CDR3 residues: CASSQGGQGTPQHF. The CDR3 region has the DNA TGTGCCAGCAGCCAAGGGGGACAGGGGACGCCCCAGCATTTT.

The CDR3 protein is CASSQDLYGGVTNEKLFF. DNA for the CDR3: TGCGCCAGCAGCCAAGATTTATATGGAGGGGTTACTAATGAAAAACTGTTTTTT. This chain uses TRBV4-1 with TRBJ1-4; tentatively, D is TRBD1 (5 bases). V dropped 0 bases and J dropped 2 bases, with 16 bases sitting between them. The CDR3 contains 18 residues. Germline CDR1 reads MGHRA; CDR2 reads YSYEKL.

This chain uses TRBV11-2 with TRBJ1-5; 7 bases are shared with TRBD1. V shed 5 bases and J 0 bases; nucleotides not matched to a gene: 4. CDR3 size: 15 residues. The germline CDR1 and CDR2 sequences are SGHAT and FQNNGV. The CDR3 sequence: CASSPRQGSNQPQHF. The CDR3 nucleotides are TGTGCCAGCAGCCCCAGACAGGGTAGCAATCAGCCCCAGCATTTT.

This clone has a handful of counts. The J gene is TRBJ1-6, the V gene TRBV27, with 9 bases fitting TRBD1. This CDR3 is 15 amino acids long. Looked up from germline, CDR1 is MNHEY and CDR2 is SMNVEV (reference sequence). V lost 1 base to trimming and J lost 7 bases; unmatched junction nucleotides: 2. The CDR3 is CASSLWTGANSPLHF. Written as DNA, the CDR3 is TGTGCCAGCAGTTTATGGACAGGGGCCAATTCACCCCTCCACTTT.

CDR3 loop: CASSEARAEDYNEQFF. In nucleotides, the CDR3 is TGTGCCAGCAGTGAAGCGCGTGCGGAAGACTACAATGAGCAGTTCTTC. The chain couples TRBV2 to TRBJ2-1; D remains ambiguous. V dropped 0 bases and J dropped 3 bases, with 12 bases sitting between them. This CDR3 is built from 16 residues. Germline CDR1 SNHLY, CDR2 FYNNEI.

The rearrangement uses TRBV12-3 or TRBV12-4 and TRBJ2-7; 9 bases fit TRBD2. The CDR3 totals 13 residues. The trim removed 6 bases at V and 0 bases at J, leaving 0 bases unmatched. DNA for the CDR3: TGTGCCAGCAGGCGGGAGGGCTCCTACGAGCAGTACTTC. Translating gives CASRREGSYEQYF.

The V and J genes are TRBV6-5 and TRBJ2-7; possible D gene TRBD1, 6 bases. Trimming shortened V by 5 bases and J by 3 bases, and 14 bases separated the two germline ends. Germline V gene lookup returns CDR1 MNHEY and CDR2 SVGAGI. This CDR3 is 14 amino acids long. DNA of the CDR3: TGTGCCAGCAGTCCGGGACAAATCTTCTACGAGCAGTACTTC. It codes for CASSPGQIFYEQYF.

J is TRBJ2-1 and V is TRBV18, with D perhaps TRBD2 (6 bases). V dropped 2 bases and J dropped 7 bases, with 12 bases sitting between them. The V gene's germline CDR1 is KGHSH and CDR2 LQKENI. CDR3 length equals 14 residues. CDR3 sequence (DNA): TGTGCCAGCTCACCAGGAGCGGAGGGGAATGAGCAGTTCTTC. It is translated as CASSPGAEGNEQFF.

This chain links TRBV6-5 with TRBJ2-7, with D possibly being TRBD1 (5 bases). The CDR3 extends over 13 amino acids. Germline V gene sequence: CDR1 MNHEY, CDR2 SVGAGI. Trimming left V 2 bases short and J 3 bases short, with 8 bases between. DNA of the CDR3: TGTGCCAGCAGTTACCGTCAGGGCTACGAGCAGTACTTC. This encodes CASSYRQGYEQYF.

The rearrangement uses TRBV3-1 (or the pseudogene TRBV3-2) and TRBJ1-2; no firm D call. The CDR3 loop spans 15 amino acids. Trimming took off 4 bases at V and 0 bases at J, with 12 bases between the two ends. CDR1 and CDR2 from the germline V gene are LGHDT and YNNKEL (reference sequence). For the CDR3, the DNA is TGTGCCAGCAGCCCCACTGGCGGTTCTAACTATGGCTACACCTTC. Translating gives CASSPTGGSNYGYTF.

The chain is built from TRBV9 and TRBJ2-7; TRBD1 matches at 10 bases. V was clipped by 3 bases and J by 10 bases; unmatched bases: 10. The germline CDR1 and CDR2 sequences are SGDLS and YYNGEE. The CDR3 loop spans 14 amino acids. The CDR3 loop reads CASSDSGTGAPQYF. DNA for the CDR3: TGTGCCAGCAGCGACTCCGGGACAGGGGCCCCACAGTACTTC.

The rearrangement joins TRBV28 to TRBJ2-7, with 7 bases matching TRBD2. Germline lookup yields CDR1 MDHEN and CDR2 SYDVKM. Trimming took 5 bases from V and 6 from J; bases not matched to a gene: 4. CDR3 size: 12 residues. The CDR3 is CASSPPGGEQYF. CDR3 bases: TGTGCCAGCAGTCCCCCGGGGGGCGAGCAGTACTTC.

This chain connects TRBV9 to TRBJ2-7, with D uncertain. Between the trimmed V and J ends, which lost 0 bases and 6 bases, there was a span of 10 bases. This CDR3 has 13 amino acids. CDR1 SGDLS and CDR2 YYNGEE come from the germline V gene. CDR3 loop: CASSVATWSEQYF. The CDR3 region has the DNA TGTGCCAGCAGCGTAGCTACGTGGTCCGAGCAGTACTTC. The full variable domain, with the rest looked up from reference TRBV9 and TRBJ2-7, is DSGVTQTPKHLITATGQRVTLRCSPRSGDLSVYWYQQSLDQGLQFLIQYYNGEERAKGNILERFSAQQFPDLHSELNLSSLELGDSALYFCASSVATWSEQYFGPGTRLTVT.

The J gene is TRBJ1-4, the V gene TRBV19; TRBD1 matches 7 bases. Germline assignment: CDR1 LNHDA and CDR2 SQIVND (reference sequence). Trimming took 5 bases from V and 6 from J; bases not matched to a gene: 9. The CDR3 has 15 residues. CDR3 nucleotide sequence: TGTGCCAGTAGTCCTTCCGGGACAGTAGATGAAAAACTGTTTTTT. Amino acid sequence: CASSPSGTVDEKLFF.

The chain joins TRBV19 to TRBJ1-3, with 10 bases aligning to TRBD1. CDR3 length: 17 residues. Germline-derived CDR1 and CDR2 are LNHDA and SQIVND (reference sequence). Trimming removed 4 bases from V and 0 bases from J; junction bases left unmatched: 6. The CDR3 is CASSTRQGASSGNTIYF. Here the CDR3 DNA reads TGTGCCAGTAGTACCCGACAGGGGGCCAGCTCTGGAAACACCATATATTTT.

The chain has TRBV7-8 and TRBJ2-4; perhaps TRBD1 as D (6 bases). V gave up 8 bases and J gave up 8 bases, with 16 bases separating them. Germline V CDR1 and CDR2: SGHVS, FQNEAQ. The CDR3 is made up of 13 amino acids. CDR3 in amino acids: CASGQQGGDIQYF. The CDR3 DNA reads TGTGCCAGCGGACAGCAGGGCGGCGACATTCAGTACTTC.

This chain links TRBV5-1 with TRBJ2-7; 9 positions agree with TRBD2. The CDR3 spans 15 residues. V was pared by 0 bases and J by 4 bases, with 5 bases of the junction left unmatched. The germline gives CDR1 SGHRS, CDR2 YFSETQ. DNA for the CDR3: TGCGCCAGCAGCTTGGGACTAGCGGAGCTATACGAGCAGTACTTC. It is translated as CASSLGLAELYEQYF.

This clone was found a few times. The chain carries TRBV10-3 and TRBJ2-2; TRBD2 might be the D (7 bases). Germline loops: CDR1 ENHRY, CDR2 SYGVKD. The germline V and J ends were trimmed by 7 bases and 2 bases, with 11 bases remaining between them. CDR3 length: 14 residues. The CDR3 reads CAINAGANTGELFF. CDR3 nucleotides: TGTGCCATCAATGCGGGGGCTAACACCGGGGAGCTGTTTTTT.

The rearrangement uses TRBV4-3 and TRBJ2-7; D not certain. Trimming left V 0 bases short and J 1 base short, with 10 bases between. Germline CDR1 reads LGHNA; CDR2 reads YSLEER. The CDR3 has 15 residues. This chain's CDR3 is CASSQDYPGSYEQYF. The DNA for the CDR3 is TGCGCCAGCAGCCAAGATTATCCAGGATCCTACGAGCAGTACTTC.

The gene calls are TRBV5-1 and TRBJ1-2, with 7 bases lining up with TRBD1. V was pared by 0 bases and J by 1 base, with 12 bases of the junction left unmatched. Germline CDR1 and CDR2: SGHRS and YFSETQ. The CDR3 totals 18 residues. The CDR3 DNA is TGCGCCAGCAGCTTGGCCTCCTCAACAGGGGTTGGTAACTATGGCTACACCTTC. Amino acids: CASSLASSTGVGNYGYTF.

The chain carries TRBV5-1 and TRBJ2-3, with D perhaps matching TRBD1 (6 bases). Deletions cut 5 bases from V and 0 bases from J, with 7 bases between. Germline V CDR1 and CDR2: SGHRS, YFSETQ. The CDR3 loop spans 13 amino acids. The CDR3 reads CASRTGSTDTQYF. CDR3 coding DNA: TGCGCCAGCAGGACAGGCAGCACAGATACGCAGTATTTT.

J is TRBJ2-7 and V is TRBV7-2; 7 bases are a match to TRBD2. The CDR3 covers 14 residues. From germline, CDR1 is SGHTA and CDR2 FQGNSA. V lost 2 bases, J lost 4 bases, and 5 bases stayed unmatched. The CDR3 here is CASSLHREEYEQYF. CDR3 nucleotide sequence: TGTGCCAGCAGCTTACACCGGGAGGAATACGAGCAGTACTTC.

This chain links TRBV5-1 with TRBJ2-1, with TRBD2 matching 7 bases. Germline V gives CDR1 SGHRS, CDR2 YFSETQ. Losses at the gene ends were 4 bases for V and 5 bases for J; bases not matched to a gene: 9. The CDR3 spans 15 residues. The CDR3 is CASSSSSGTHNEQFF. In DNA, the CDR3 is TGCGCCAGCAGCAGTTCTAGCGGAACGCACAATGAGCAGTTCTTC.

V is TRBV6-5 and J is TRBJ2-3, with D perhaps TRBD2 (5 bases). The CDR3 covers 15 residues. With 3 bases removed from V and 3 bases from J, the gap between germline ends came to 13 bases. CDR1 is MNHEY and CDR2 is SVGAGI in the germline V gene. This chain's CDR3 is CASSYSSVSTDTQYF. The CDR3 DNA reads TGTGCCAGCAGTTATAGTAGCGTTAGTACAGATACGCAGTATTTT.